This TCR beta chain was captured in a study of T cell repertoires in cytomegalovirus infection. TCRdb re-called the reads with MiXCR, one entry per CDR3 protein. The data contain 150,000 to 160,000 distinct CDR3 sequences, 23% of them seen just once; the ten biggest clones take up 10% to 11%. This clonotype was seen ten or more times. Germline and junction disagree at one end, which may indicate a read error. From germline, CDR1 is SGHTA and CDR2 FQGNSA. The CDR3 totals 15 residues. The sequence came from a human donor in good health (CMV status not recorded). Some clones in this sample may be carry-over from other donors' samples. Material for sequencing was PBMCs. The gene calls are TRBV7-2 and TRBJ1-6, with D perhaps matching TRBD1 (6 bases). The DNA for the CDR3 is TGTGCCAGCAGCGAGAAGACAGGCTATATTTCACCCCTCCACTTT. It is translated as CASSEKTGYISPLHF.